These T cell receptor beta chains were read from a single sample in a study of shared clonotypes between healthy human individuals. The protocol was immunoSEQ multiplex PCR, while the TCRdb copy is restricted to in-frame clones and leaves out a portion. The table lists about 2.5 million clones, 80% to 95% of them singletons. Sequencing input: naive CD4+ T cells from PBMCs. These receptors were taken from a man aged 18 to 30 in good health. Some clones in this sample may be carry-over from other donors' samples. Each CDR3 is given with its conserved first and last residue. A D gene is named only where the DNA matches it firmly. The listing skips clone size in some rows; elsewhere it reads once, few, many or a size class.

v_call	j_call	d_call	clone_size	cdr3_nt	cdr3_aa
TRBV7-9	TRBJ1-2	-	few	TGTGCCAGCAGCTTAGGCCCTGGGCAGAACTATGGCTACACCTTC	CASSLGPGQNYGYTF
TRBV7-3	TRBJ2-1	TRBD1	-	TGTGCCAGCAGCTTAACCACAGGGGGCTACAATGAGCAGTTCTTC	CASSLTTGGYNEQFF
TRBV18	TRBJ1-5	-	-	TGTGCCAGCTCACCAACCAGGGACGGCAATCAGCCCCAGCATTTT	CASSPTRDGNQPQHF
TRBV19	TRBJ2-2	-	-	TGTGCCAGTAGTAGCTGGACCTCGGGTGGGGAGCTGTTTTTT	CASSSWTSGGELFF
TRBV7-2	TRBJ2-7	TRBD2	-	TGTGCCAGCAGCTTAGTGCCCCCTAGCGGGAGTAGTCGGTACGAGCAGTACTTC	CASSLVPPSGSSRYEQYF
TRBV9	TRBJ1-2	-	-	TGTGCCAGCAGCACCAAGGGGGTAGGATATGGCTACACCTTC	CASSTKGVGYGYTF
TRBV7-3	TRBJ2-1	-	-	TGTGCCAGCAGCGCCTACGATCGTCCCATCTCCTACAATGAGCAGTTCTTC	CASSAYDRPISYNEQFF
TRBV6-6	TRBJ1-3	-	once	TGTGCCAGCAGTTTAGGTCTGCTCCTCTCTGGAAACACCATATATTTT	CASSLGLLLSGNTIYF
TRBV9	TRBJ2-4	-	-	TGTGCCAGCAGCGCCCGGAGCGCCAAAGACATTCAGTACTTC	CASSARSAKDIQYF
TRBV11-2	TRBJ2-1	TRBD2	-	TGTGCCAGCAGCGCCGCCCAACTAGCGGGAGGGCACTACAATGAGCAGTTCTTC	CASSAAQLAGGHYNEQFF
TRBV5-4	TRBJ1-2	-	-	TGTGCCAGCAGCTTGGGCCAGGGAGGCTTCAGTGGCTACACCTTC	CASSLGQGGFSGYTF
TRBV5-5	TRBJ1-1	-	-	TGTGCCAGCAGCTTGGTTGGGGAAAACACTGAAGCTTTCTTT	CASSLVGENTEAFF
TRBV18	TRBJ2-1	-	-	TGTGCCAGCTCACCACCCGGGACAACACTCAATGAGCAGTTCTTC	CASSPPGTTLNEQFF
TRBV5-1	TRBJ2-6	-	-	TGCGCCAGCAGCAGGGGCTCTGGGGCCAACGTCCTGACTTTC	CASSRGSGANVLTF
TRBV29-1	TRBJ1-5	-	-	TGCACCAGGGACAATCAGCCCCAGCATTTT	CTRDNQPQHF
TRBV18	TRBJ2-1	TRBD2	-	TGTGCCAGCTCACCAAGGATTGGACTAGCGGGAGGGCCGGAATCTGATGAGCAGTTCTTC	CASSPRIGLAGGPESDEQFF
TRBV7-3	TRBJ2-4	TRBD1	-	TGTGCCAGCAGCGCTCAGGGGGCAGGGGCCAAAAACATTCAGTACTTC	CASSAQGAGAKNIQYF
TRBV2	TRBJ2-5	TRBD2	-	TGTGCCAGCAGGCAGACTAGCGCTTACCAAGAGACCCAGTACTTC	CASRQTSAYQETQYF
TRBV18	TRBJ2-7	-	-	TGTGCCAGCTCAGCCGGGACAACTACCTCCTACGAGCAGTACTTC	CASSAGTTTSYEQYF
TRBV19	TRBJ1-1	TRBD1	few	TGTGCCAGTAGTCTCGGGACAGTGGGAACTGAAGCTTTCTTT	CASSLGTVGTEAFF
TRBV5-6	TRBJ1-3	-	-	TGTGCCAGCAGCAGGGGGGAGTCTGGAAACACCATATATTTT	CASSRGESGNTIYF
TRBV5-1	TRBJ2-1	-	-	TGCGCCAGCAGCCCCCGTATTGGGGCGAACTATGAGCAGTTCTTC	CASSPRIGANYEQFF
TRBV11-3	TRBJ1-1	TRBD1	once	TGTGCCAGCAGCTTAGGCCCGGGACAGGGGGCCAGCACTGAAGCTTTCTTT	CASSLGPGQGASTEAFF
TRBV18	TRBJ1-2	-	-	TGTGCCAGCTCCGCTTTAGTGGCTAACTATGGCTACACCTTC	CASSALVANYGYTF
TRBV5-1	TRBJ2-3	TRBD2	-	TGCGCCAGCAGCTTAGGGACTATTTCAGATACGCAGTATTTT	CASSLGTISDTQYF
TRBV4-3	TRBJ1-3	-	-	TGCGCCAGCAGCCAAGAAGGATTGACGTTCTCTGGAAACACCATATATTTT	CASSQEGLTFSGNTIYF
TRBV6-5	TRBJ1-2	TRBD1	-	TGTGCCAGCAGTTACTCCTTGACAGGGGTCAACTATGGCTACACCTTC	CASSYSLTGVNYGYTF
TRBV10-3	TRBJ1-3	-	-	TGTGCCATCAGTGCCGGTCCGCCGAGCTCTGGAAACACCATATATTTT	CAISAGPPSSGNTIYF
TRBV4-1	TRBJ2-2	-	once	TGCGCCAGCAGCCAAGTCTCAGGTTTCTTGGGGGTCGCTATGAACCGGGAGCTGTTTTTT	CASSQVSGFLGVAMNRELFF
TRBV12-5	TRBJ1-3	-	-	TGTGCTAGTGGTTTGGTACTGGGTCCTAGCTCTGGAAACACCATATATTTT	CASGLVLGPSSGNTIYF
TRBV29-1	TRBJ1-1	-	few	TGCAGCGTTGAAGATGAGCAGGTTCCGGACGCAGCTTTCTTT	CSVEDEQVPDAAFF
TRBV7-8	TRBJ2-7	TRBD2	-	TGTGCCAGCAGCTCTCGCGGGGGCGAGCAGTACTTC	CASSSRGGEQYF
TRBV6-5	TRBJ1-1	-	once	TGTGCCAGCAGCAAACCCGGGACCTCAGCTTTCTTT	CASSKPGTSAFF
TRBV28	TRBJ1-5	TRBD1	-	TGTGCCAGCAGTTCCCCCTTTTTGGACAGGGGCCTTTGGAGCAATCAGCCCCAGCATTTT	CASSSPFLDRGLWSNQPQHF
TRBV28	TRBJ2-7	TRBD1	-	TGTGCCAGCCGGAGTGGACAGGGCTATACCTACGAGCAGTACTTC	CASRSGQGYTYEQYF
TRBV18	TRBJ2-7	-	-	TGTGCCAGCTCACCAGGTTCACCCCCCTACGAGCAGTACTTC	CASSPGSPPYEQYF
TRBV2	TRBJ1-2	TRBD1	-	TGTGCCAGCAGCGATGACAGGGGCGACCTCAACTATGGCTACACCTTC	CASSDDRGDLNYGYTF
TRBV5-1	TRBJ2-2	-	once	TGCGCCAGCAGCTTGGCGGGGGCCGGGTTAACCGGGGAGCTGTTTTTT	CASSLAGAGLTGELFF
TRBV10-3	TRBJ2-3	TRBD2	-	TGTGCCATCAGAGCGGGGGATACGCAGTATTTT	CAIRAGDTQYF
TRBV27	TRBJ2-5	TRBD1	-	TGTGCCAGCAGCGGGGACAGGGGGTTTGGAGAGACCCAGTACTTC	CASSGDRGFGETQYF
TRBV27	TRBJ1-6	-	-	TGTGCCAGCAGGATGGACAGCTTGGTTTCACCCCTCCACTTT	CASRMDSLVSPLHF
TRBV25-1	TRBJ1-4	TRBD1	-	TGTGCCAGCAGTGCCGGGACAGGTTTACAAGGGGGCGAAAAACTGTTTTTT	CASSAGTGLQGGEKLFF
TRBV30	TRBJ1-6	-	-	TGTGCCTGGCAGGGGATCGGTAATTCACCCCTCCACTTT	CAWQGIGNSPLHF
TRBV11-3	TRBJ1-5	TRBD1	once	TGTGCCAGCAGCTTAGTGGGACAGGGGGCCCGACAGCCCCAGCATTTT	CASSLVGQGARQPQHF
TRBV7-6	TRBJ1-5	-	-	TGTGCCAGCAGCCAGTGGGGACACCTTAGCAATCAGCCCCAGCATTTT	CASSQWGHLSNQPQHF
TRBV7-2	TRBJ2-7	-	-	TGTGCCAGCAGCTTAGGGCCCATCTCACTCTCCTACGAGCAGTACTTC	CASSLGPISLSYEQYF
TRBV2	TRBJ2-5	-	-	TGTGCCAGCAGTGAATTGGGCGGGCGCCAAGAGACCCAGTACTTC	CASSELGGRQETQYF
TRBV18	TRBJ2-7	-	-	TGTGCCAGCTCCCACACCTCCATGGGCTCCTACGAGCAGTACTTC	CASSHTSMGSYEQYF
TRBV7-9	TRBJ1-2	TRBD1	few	TGTGCCAGCAGCCAAGGGGACAGGGCAGGAGGCTACACCTTC	CASSQGDRAGGYTF